This TCR beta chain was captured in a study of tumor-infiltrating lymphocytes in primary liver carcinoma. From roughly 0.55 ug of total RNA, TCR beta-specific cDNA was reverse-transcribed using a constant-region primer. What produced the TCR beta libraries was three nested multiplex PCR rounds using slightly modified ARM-PCR. TRBV1-TRBV30 forward primers and a C-beta reverse primer were used in the first two PCR rounds, which each ran for 10 cycles. MiXCR was run by TCRdb on the multiplex PCR reads, yielding one entry per CDR3 protein. The sample includes about 200,000 distinct CDR3 sequences, 65% of them seen just once. Germline DNA was extracted too, while blood RNA derived from unsorted whole blood. The patients, who had chronic HBV infection, were treatment-naive (untreated). There are 15 residues in the CDR3. General observations from the study: Tumor top-250-clone fraction significantly exceeded that of blood (p = 0.039).

A note on this clonotype: Its antigen is unknown. One end of the junction is discordant with germline, which a read error may explain.

The sequence was obtained from a woman aged 60-75 years with primary liver carcinoma and hepatitis B virus infection. The sample consisted of peripheral blood. The V and J genes are TRBV12-3 or TRBV12-4 and TRBJ2-5; D might be TRBD1 (6 bases). The CDR3 region has the DNA TGTGCCAGAAGTTTCCGGAGGACAGATCAAGAGACCCAGAACTTC. It codes for CARSFRRTDQETQNF.